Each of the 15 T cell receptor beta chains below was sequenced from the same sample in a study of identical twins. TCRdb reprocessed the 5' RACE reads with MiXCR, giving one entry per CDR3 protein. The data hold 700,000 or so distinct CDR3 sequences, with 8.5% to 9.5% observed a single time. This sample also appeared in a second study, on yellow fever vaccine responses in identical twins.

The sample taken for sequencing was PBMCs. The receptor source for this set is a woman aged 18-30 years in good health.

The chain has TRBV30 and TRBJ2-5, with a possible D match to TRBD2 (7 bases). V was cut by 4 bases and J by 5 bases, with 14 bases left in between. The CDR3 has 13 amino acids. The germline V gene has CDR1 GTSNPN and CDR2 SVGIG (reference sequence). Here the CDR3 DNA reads TGTGCCTGGATAAAGGGGGGGCAGGAGACCCAGTACTTC. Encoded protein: CAWIKGGQETQYF.

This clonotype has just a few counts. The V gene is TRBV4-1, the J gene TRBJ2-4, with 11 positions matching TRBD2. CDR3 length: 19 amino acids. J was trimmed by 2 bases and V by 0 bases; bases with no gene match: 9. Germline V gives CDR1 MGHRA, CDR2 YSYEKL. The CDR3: CASSQETSGAKLTKNIQYF. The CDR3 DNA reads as TGCGCCAGCAGCCAAGAGACTAGCGGGGCCAAGTTAACCAAAAACATTCAGTACTTC.

The CDR3 reads CASSYSTVVGLNYGYTF. CDR3 coding DNA: TGTGCCAGCAGTTACTCGACCGTGGTAGGATTAAACTATGGCTACACCTTC. V and J are TRBV6-2 or TRBV6-3 and TRBJ1-2; D not resolved. CDR3 length: 17 amino acids. Trimming stripped 0 bases from V and 2 bases from J, with 16 bases between. Germline CDR1 is MNHEY and CDR2 is SVGEGT.

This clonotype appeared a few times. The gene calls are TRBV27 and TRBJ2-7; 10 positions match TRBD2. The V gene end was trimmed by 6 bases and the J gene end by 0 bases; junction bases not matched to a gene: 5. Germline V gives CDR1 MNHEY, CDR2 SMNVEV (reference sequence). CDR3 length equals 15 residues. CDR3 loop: CASRTWTSGSYEQYF. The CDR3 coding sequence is TGTGCCAGCAGGACCTGGACTAGCGGCTCCTACGAGCAGTACTTC.

CDR3 region: CASIAGGFSNQPQHF. For the CDR3, the DNA is TGTGCCAGCATTGCAGGGGGCTTTAGCAATCAGCCCCAGCATTTT. This rearrangement joins TRBV7-2 to TRBJ1-5; 8 bases are shared with TRBD1. This CDR3 is built from 15 residues. Trimming removed 7 bases from V and 0 bases from J; junction bases left unmatched: 5. Looked up from germline, CDR1 is SGHTA and CDR2 is FQGNSA.

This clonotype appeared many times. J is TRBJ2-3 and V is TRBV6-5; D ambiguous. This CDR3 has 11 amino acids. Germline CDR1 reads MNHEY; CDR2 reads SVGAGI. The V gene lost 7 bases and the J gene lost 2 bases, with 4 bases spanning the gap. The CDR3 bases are TGTGCCAGCAAGATCACAGATACGCAGTATTTT. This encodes CASKITDTQYF.

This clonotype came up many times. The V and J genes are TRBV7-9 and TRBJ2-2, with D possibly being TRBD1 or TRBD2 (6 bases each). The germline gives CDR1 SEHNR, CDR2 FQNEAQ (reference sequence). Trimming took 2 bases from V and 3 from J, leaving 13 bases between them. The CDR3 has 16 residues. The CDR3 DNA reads TGTGCCAGCAGCTTATCCGGGGGCGCGGACACCGGGGAGCTGTTTTTT. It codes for CASSLSGGADTGELFF. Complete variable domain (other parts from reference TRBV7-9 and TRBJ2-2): DTGVSQNPRHKITKRGQNVTFRCDPISEHNRLYWYRQTLGQGPEFLTYFQNEAQLEKSRLLSDRFSAERPKGSFSTLEIQRTEQGDSAMYLCASSLSGGADTGELFFGEGSRLTVL.

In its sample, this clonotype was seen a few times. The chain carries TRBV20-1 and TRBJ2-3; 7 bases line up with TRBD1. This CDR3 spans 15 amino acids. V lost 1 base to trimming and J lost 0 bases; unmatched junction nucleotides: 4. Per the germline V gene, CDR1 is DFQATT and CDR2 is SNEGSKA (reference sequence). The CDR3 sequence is CSARAGTASTDTQYF. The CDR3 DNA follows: TGCAGTGCTAGAGCAGGGACAGCGAGCACAGATACGCAGTATTTT.

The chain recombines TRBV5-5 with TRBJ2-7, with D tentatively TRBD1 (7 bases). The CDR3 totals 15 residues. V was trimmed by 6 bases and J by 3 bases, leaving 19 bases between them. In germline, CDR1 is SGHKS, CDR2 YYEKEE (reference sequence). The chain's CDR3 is CASIPSPGGFYEQYF. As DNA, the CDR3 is TGTGCCAGCATCCCATCCCCAGGGGGGTTCTACGAGCAGTACTTC.

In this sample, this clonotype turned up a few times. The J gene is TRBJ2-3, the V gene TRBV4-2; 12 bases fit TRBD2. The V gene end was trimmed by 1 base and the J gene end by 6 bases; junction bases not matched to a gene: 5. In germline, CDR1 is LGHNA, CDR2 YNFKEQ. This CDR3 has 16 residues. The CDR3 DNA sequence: TGTGCCAGCAGCCAAGTGACTAGCGGGGGTTCGGATACGCAGTATTTT. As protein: CASSQVTSGGSDTQYF.

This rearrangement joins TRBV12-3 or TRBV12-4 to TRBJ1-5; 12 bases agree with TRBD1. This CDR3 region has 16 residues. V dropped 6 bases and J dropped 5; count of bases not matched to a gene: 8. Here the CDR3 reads CASSPGGTGGYQPQHF. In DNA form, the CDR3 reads TGTGCCAGCAGCCCTGGTGGGACAGGGGGCTATCAGCCCCAGCATTTT.

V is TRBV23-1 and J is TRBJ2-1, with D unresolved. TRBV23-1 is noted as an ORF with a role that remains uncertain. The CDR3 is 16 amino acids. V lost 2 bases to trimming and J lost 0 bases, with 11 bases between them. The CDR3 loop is CASSQKTTSSYNEQFF. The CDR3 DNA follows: TGCGCCAGCAGTCAAAAAACGACGAGCTCCTACAATGAGCAGTTCTTC.

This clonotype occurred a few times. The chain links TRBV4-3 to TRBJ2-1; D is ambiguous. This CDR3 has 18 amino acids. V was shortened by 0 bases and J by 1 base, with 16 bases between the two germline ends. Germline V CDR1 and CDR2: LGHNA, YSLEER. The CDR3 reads CASSQDSKGPLSYNEQFF. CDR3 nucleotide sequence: TGCGCCAGCAGCCAAGATAGTAAAGGTCCCCTTTCCTACAATGAGCAGTTCTTC.

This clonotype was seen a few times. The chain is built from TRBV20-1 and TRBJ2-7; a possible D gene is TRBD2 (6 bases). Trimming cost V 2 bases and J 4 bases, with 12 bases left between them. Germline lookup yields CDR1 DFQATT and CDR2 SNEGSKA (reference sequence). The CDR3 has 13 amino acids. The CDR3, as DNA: TGCAGTGCTAGACGGCGGGGAGAATACGAGCAGTACTTC. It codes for CSARRRGEYEQYF.

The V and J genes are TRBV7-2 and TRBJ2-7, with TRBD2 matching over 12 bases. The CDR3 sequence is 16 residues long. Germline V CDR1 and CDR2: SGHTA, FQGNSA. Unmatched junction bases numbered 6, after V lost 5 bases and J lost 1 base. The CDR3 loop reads CASSTPLAGGSYEQYF. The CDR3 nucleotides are TGTGCCAGCAGCACCCCCCTAGCGGGAGGGTCCTACGAGCAGTACTTC.